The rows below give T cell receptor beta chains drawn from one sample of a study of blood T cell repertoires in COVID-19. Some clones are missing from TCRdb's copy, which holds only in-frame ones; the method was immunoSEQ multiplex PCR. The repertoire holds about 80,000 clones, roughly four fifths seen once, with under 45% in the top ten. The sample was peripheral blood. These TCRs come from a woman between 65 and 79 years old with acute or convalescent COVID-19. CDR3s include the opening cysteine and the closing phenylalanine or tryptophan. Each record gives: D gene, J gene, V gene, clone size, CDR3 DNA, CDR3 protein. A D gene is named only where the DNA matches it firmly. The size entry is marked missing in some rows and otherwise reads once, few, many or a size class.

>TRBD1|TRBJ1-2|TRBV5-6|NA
TGTGCCAGCAGCTTGGGGGTCGGGACAGCGTATGGCTACACCTTC
CASSLGVGTAYGYTF
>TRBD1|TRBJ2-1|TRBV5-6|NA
TGTGCCAGCAGCTTAAAGACAGGGATCGTCGAGCAGTTCTTC
CASSLKTGIVEQFF
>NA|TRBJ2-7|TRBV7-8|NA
TGTGCCAGCAGCTTACAGGGCTACGAGCAGTACTTC
CASSLQGYEQYF
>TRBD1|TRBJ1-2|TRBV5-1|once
TGCGCCAGCAGTCCTTCCCAGGGGGCCTGGGGCTACACCTTC
CASSPSQGAWGYTF
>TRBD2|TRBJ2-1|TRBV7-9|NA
TGTGCCAGCATCGGGACTAGCGGGAGGCATAGGGATGAGCAGTTCTTC
CASIGTSGRHRDEQFF
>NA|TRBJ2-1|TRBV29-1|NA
TGCAGCGTTGAAGATCCGGGGGTAAGCTCCTACAATGAGCAGTTCTTC
CSVEDPGVSSYNEQFF
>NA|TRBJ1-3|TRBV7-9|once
TGTGCCAGCAGCTTAGGACAGATCTCTGGAAACACCATATATTTT
CASSLGQISGNTIYF
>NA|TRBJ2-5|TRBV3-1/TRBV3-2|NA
TGTGCCAGCAGCCAAGATAGGGGGACGGAGAACCAAGAGACCCAGTACTTC
CASSQDRGTENQETQYF
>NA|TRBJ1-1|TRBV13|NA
TGTGCCAGCAGCTCCTGGACAGAGAACACTGAAGCTTTCTTT
CASSSWTENTEAFF
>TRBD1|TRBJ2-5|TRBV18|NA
TGTGCCAGCTCCTGGGGACAGGGAGAGACCCAGTACTTC
CASSWGQGETQYF
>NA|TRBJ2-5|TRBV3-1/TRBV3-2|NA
TGTGCCAGCAGCCCGGCGGCAGAGACCCAGTACTTC
CASSPAAETQYF
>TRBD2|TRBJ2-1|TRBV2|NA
TGTGCCAGCAGTGTCGGGAGGGGCGTGGACGTCCAGTTCTTC
CASSVGRGVDVQFF
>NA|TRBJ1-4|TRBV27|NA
TGTGCCAGCAGTTTTAAGCCATCGGGGGAAAAACTGTTTTTT
CASSFKPSGEKLFF
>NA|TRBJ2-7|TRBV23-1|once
TGCGCCAGCAGTCACCGTACCCTGCGGGTAAGCTCCTACGAGCAGTACTTC
CASSHRTLRVSSYEQYF
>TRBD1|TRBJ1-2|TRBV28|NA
TGTGCCTCCAACTCAGGGGGCCTCTCCTTCTCCTATGGCTACACCTTC
CASNSGGLSFSYGYTF
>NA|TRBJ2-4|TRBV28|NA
TGTGCCAGCAGTTCCCTCGGGGGAGACAAAAACATTCAGTACTTC
CASSSLGGDKNIQYF
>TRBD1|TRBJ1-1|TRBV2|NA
TGTGCCAGCAGTGACTTAGGGCACTTTAACAGGGGGAGGACTGAAGCTTTCTTT
CASSDLGHFNRGRTEAFF
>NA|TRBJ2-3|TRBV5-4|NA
TGTGCCAGCAGCATCGACGGTAGCGTTACAGATACGCAGTATTTT
CASSIDGSVTDTQYF
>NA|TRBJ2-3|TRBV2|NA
TGTGCCAGCAGTGAACTGAGCGGGTCGCATACGCAGTATTTT
CASSELSGSHTQYF
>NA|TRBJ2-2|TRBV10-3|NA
TGTGCCACTTTGCGGGAAACGGACACCGGGGAGCTGTTTTTT
CATLRETDTGELFF
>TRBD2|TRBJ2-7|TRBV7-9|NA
TGTGCCAGCACAACTAGCGGGAGGGACGAGCAGTACTTC
CASTTSGRDEQYF
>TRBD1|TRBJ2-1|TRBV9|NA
TGTGCCAGCAGCGGGACGGGACAGCTAAACTCCTACAATGAGCAGTTCTTC
CASSGTGQLNSYNEQFF
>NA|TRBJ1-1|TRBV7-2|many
TGTGCCAGCAGAGAGGACATGAACACTGAAGCTTTCTTT
CASREDMNTEAFF
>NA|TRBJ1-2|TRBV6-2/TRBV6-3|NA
TGTGCCAGCAGCCTTTTGGTGCCAGGGGCGGGCTACACCTTC
CASSLLVPGAGYTF
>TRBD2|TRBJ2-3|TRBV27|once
TGTGCCAGCAGGCTAGCGGGAGGGCCAGATACGCAGTATTTT
CASRLAGGPDTQYF
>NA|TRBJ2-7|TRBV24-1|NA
TGTGCCACCAGTGATGAAAAAATAGCGGTGCAGTACTTC
CATSDEKIAVQYF
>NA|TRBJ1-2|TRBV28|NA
TGTGCCATCCAGTCGGGAACTAACTATGGCTACACCTTC
CAIQSGTNYGYTF
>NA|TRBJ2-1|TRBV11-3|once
TGTGCCAGCAGCTTCGGACTCACCAATGAGCAGTTCTTC
CASSFGLTNEQFF
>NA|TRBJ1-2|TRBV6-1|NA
TGTGCCAGCAGTGATGGGGGGGCTCACTATGGCTACACCTTC
CASSDGGAHYGYTF
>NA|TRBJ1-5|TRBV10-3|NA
TGTGCCATCAGTGAGGGGGGCAGGAGGAATGGGAATCAGCCCCAGCATTTT
CAISEGGRRNGNQPQHF
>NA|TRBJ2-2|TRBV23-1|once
TGCGCCAGCAGTCGACAGGAAAAAGCGGGACGGGTCGGGGAGCTGTTTTTT
CASSRQEKAGRVGELFF
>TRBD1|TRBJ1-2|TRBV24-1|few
TGTGCCACCAGTGACCCCGACAGGGGGGATGGCTACACCTTC
CATSDPDRGDGYTF
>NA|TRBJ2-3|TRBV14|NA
TGTGCCAGCAGCCGCGGGGGGACAGGGTACTTTCACAGAGATACGCAGTATTTT
CASSRGGTGYFHRDTQYF